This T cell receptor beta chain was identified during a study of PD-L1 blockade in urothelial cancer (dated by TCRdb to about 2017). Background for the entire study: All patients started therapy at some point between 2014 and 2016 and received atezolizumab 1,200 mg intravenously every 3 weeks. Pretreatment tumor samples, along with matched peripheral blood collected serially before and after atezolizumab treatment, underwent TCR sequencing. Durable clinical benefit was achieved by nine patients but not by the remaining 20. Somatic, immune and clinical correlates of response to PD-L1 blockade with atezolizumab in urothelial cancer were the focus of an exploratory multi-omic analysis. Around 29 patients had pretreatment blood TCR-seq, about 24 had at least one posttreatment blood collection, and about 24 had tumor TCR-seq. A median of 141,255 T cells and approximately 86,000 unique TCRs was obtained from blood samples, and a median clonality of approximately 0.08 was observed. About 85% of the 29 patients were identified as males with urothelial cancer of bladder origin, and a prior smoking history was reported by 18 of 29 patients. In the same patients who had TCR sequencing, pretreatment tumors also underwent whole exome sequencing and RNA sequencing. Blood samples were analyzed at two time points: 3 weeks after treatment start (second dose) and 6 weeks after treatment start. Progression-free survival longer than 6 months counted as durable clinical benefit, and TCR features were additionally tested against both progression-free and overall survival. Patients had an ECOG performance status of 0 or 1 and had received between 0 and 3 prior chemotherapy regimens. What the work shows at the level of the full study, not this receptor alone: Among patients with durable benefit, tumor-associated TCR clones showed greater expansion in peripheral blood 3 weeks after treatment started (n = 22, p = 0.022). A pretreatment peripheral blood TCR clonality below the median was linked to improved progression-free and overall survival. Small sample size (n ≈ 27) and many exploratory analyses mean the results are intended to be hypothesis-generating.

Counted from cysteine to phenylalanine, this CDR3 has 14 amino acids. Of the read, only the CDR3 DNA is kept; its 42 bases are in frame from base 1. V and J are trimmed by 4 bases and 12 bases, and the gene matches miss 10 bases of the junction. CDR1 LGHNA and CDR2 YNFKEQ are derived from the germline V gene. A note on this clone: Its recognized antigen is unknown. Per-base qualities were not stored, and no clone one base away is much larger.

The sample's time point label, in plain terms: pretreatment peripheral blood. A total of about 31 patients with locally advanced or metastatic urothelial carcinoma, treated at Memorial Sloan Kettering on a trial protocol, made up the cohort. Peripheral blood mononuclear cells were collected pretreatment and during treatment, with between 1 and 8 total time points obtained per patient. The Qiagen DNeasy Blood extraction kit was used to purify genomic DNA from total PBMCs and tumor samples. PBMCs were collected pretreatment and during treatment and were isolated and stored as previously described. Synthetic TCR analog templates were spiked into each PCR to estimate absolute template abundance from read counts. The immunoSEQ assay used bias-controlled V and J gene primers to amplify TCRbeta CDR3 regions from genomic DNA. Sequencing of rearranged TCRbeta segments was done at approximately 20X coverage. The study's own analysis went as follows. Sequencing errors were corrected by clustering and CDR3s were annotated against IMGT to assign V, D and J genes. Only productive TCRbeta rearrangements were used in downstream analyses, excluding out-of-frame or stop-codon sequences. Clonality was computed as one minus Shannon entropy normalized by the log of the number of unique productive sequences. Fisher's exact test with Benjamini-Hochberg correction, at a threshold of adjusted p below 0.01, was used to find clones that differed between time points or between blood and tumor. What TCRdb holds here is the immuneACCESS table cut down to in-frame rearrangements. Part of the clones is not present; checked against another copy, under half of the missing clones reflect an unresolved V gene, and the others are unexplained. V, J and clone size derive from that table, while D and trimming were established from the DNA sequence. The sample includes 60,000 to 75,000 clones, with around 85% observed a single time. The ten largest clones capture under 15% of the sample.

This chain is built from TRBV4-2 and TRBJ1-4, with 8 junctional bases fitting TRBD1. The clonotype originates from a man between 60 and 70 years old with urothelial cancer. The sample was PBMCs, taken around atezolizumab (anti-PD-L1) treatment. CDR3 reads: CASSLRTGLTELFF. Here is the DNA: TGTGCCAGCAGCCTAAGGACAGGGTTGACGGAACTGTTTTTT.